Reported below is one TCR beta chain. Its antigen remains undetermined. Compared with germline, one end of the junction differs, possibly owing to a read error. RNA was extracted with the RNeasy kit and 0.5 to 1 ug was reverse transcribed using random hexamers. The immunoSEQ multiplex PCR assay, covering 54 Vbeta and 13 Jbeta segments, was used to amplify TCR beta CDR3 regions. PCR amplification bias was corrected by using a synthetic template baseline for primer optimization and computational correction. Under the source paper's analysis protocol: Reads were annotated to V, D and J genes per IMGT and analyzed with immunoSEQ Analyzer, keeping only productive sequences. Clonality was computed as one minus Shannon entropy normalized by log2 of the number of productive unique sequences. For each patient and control, public and private clones were evaluated among the 100 most prevalent clones. Susac-specific clones were defined as absent from healthy and MS cohorts, 1052 published viral clones and other ImmuneACCESS disease sequences. In-frame beta chains were kept once TCRdb had trimmed the public reads at Q25 with fastp and called clones with MiXCR. Rows are unified per CDR3 protein, each entry keeping the most common DNA and genes. The authors' filters were not applied to this entry. The sample includes 400,000 or so distinct CDR3 sequences, with 75% to 90% observed a single time. The ten largest clones add up to approximately 0.12% of the sample.

The data were obtained in a study of CD8 T cells in Susac syndrome (dated by TCRdb to between 2018 and 2020). Regarding the complete study: Repertoire sequencing was used to test whether CD8+ T cell activation and differentiation in Susac syndrome was antigen driven. Clonality of the CD8+ T cell repertoire was compared between eleven to twelve healthy donors, approximately 14 Susac syndrome patients and under 19 multiple sclerosis patients.

High-throughput TCR beta sequencing profiled peripheral blood CD8+ and CD4+ T cells from healthy donors, Susac syndrome patients and multiple sclerosis patients. The multiple sclerosis controls were treatment-naive patients who had stable or active relapsing-remitting disease and met the revised McDonald criteria. Bulk CD8+ and CD4+ T cells were purified magnetically by negative isolation, whereas CD8+ TEMRA cells were enriched by FACS. Blood was collected in EDTA tubes and processed within 24 hours, with PBMCs isolated through density gradient centrifugation. PBMCs intended for TCR sequencing were cryopreserved in liquid nitrogen and were subsequently thawed in a 37 degrees C water bath. The sorted or isolated CD4+, CD8+ and CD8+ TEMRA cells had a purity of 90% or higher. The investigation overall reported the following: The number of individuals in the TCR sequencing and HLA analysis was acknowledged as relatively small.

The CDR3 contains 16 residues, cysteine and phenylalanine counted. Of the read, only the CDR3 DNA is kept; its 48 bases are in frame from base 1. The germline V gene specifies MGHRA as CDR1 and YSYEKL as CDR2. The V and J genes are TRBV4-1 and TRBJ2-7; 9 bases in the middle match TRBD1. The sequenced sample consisted of CD8+ T cells from PBMCs. The receptor was isolated from a human donor with multiple sclerosis. The CDR3 corresponds to CASSQGGTGPPYEQYF. The DNA sequence follows: TGCGCCAGCAGTCAAGGGGGGACAGGGCCTCCCTACGAGCAGTACTTC.